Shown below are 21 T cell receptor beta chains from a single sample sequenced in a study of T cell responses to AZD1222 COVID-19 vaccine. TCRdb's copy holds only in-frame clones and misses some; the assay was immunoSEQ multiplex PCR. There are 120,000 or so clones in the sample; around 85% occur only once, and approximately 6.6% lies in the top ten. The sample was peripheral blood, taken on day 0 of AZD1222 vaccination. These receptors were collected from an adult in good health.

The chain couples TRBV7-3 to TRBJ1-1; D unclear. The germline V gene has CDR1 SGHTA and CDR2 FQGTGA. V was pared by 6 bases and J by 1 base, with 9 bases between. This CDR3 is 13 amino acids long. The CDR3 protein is CASSMGGNTEAFF. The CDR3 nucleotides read TGTGCCAGCAGTATGGGAGGGAACACTGAAGCTTTCTTT. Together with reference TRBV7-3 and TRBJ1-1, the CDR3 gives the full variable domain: GAGVSQTPSNKVTEKGKYVELRCDPISGHTALYWYRQSLGQGPEFLIYFQGTGAADDSGLPNDRFFAVRPEGSVSTLKIQRTERGDSAVYLCASSMGGNTEAFFGQGTRLTVV.

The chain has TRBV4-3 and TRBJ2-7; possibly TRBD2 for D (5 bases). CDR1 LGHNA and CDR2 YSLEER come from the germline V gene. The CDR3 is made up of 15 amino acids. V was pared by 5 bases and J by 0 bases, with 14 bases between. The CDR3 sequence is CASSSRSGVSYEQYF. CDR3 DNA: TGCGCCAGCAGCTCTCGGAGCGGAGTCTCCTACGAGCAGTACTTC.

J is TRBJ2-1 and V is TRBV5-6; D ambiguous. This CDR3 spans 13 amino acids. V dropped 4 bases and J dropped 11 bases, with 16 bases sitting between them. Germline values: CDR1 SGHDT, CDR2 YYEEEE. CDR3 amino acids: CASSALSEVKQFF. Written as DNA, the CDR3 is TGTGCCAGCAGCGCACTCAGTGAAGTGAAGCAGTTCTTC.

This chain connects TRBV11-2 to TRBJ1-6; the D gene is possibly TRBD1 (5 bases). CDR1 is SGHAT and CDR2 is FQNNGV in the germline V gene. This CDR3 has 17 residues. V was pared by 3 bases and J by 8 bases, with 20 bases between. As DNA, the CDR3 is TGTGCCAGCAGCTTTAGCCAGGGTACAGGCAATTATTCACCCCTCCACTTT. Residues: CASSFSQGTGNYSPLHF.

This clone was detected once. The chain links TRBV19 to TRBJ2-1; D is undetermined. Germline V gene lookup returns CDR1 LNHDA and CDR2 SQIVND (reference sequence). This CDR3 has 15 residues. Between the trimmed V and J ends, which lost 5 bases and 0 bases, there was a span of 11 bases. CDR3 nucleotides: TGTGCCAGTAGTCGGTTCCAGAGCTCCTACAATGAGCAGTTCTTC. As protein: CASSRFQSSYNEQFF.

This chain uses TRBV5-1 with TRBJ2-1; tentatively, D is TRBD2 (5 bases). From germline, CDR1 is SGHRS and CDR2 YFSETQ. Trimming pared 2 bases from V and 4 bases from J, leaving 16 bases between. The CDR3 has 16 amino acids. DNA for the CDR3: TGCGCCAGCAGCTTCGGTCGGGATGGGGTTTACAATGAGCAGTTCTTC. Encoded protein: CASSFGRDGVYNEQFF.

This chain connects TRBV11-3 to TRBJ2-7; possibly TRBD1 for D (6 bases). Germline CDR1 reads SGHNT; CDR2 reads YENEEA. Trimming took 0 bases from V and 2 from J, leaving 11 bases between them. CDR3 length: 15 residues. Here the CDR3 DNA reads TGTGCCAGCAGCTTAGATAGAAGGGACACCTACGAGCAGTACTTC. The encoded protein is CASSLDRRDTYEQYF.

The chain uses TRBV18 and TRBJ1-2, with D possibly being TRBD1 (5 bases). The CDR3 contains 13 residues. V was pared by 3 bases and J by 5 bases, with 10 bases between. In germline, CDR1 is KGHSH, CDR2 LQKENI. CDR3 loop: CASSPIDRYGYTF. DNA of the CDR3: TGTGCCAGCTCACCGATCGACAGATATGGCTACACCTTC.

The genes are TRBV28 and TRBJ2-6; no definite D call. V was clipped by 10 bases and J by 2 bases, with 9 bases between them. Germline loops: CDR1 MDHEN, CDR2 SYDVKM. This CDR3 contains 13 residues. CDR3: CATRSAGANVLTF. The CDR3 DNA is TGTGCCACCAGGTCAGCTGGGGCCAACGTCCTGACTTTC.

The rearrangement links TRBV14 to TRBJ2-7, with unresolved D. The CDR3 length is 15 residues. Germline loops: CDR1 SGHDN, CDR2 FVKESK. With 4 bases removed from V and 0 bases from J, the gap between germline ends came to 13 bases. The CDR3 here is CASSPRQPLSYEQYF. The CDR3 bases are TGTGCCAGCAGCCCCCGGCAGCCCCTCTCCTACGAGCAGTACTTC.

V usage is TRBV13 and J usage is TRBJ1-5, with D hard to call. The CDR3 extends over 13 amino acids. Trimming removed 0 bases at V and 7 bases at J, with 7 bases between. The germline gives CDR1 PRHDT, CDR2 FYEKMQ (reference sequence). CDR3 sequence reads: CASSLGLGQPQHF. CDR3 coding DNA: TGTGCCAGCAGCTTAGGCCTTGGGCAGCCCCAGCATTTT.

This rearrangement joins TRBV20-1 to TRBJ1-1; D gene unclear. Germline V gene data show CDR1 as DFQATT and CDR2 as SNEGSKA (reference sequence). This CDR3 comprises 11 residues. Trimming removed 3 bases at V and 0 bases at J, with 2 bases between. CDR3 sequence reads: CSARMNTEAFF. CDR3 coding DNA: TGCAGTGCTAGGATGAACACTGAAGCTTTCTTT.

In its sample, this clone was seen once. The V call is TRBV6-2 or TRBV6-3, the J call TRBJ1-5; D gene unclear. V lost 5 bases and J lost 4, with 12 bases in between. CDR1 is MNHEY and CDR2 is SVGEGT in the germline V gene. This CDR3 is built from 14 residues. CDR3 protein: CASSRTAANQPQHF. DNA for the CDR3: TGTGCCAGCAGTAGGACTGCTGCGAATCAGCCCCAGCATTTT.

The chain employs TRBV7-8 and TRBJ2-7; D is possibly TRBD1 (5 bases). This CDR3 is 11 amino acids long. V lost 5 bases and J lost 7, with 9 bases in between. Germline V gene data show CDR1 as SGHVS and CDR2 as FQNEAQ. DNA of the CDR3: TGTGCCAGCAGCCAGGGCTGGGAGCAGTACTTC. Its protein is CASSQGWEQYF.

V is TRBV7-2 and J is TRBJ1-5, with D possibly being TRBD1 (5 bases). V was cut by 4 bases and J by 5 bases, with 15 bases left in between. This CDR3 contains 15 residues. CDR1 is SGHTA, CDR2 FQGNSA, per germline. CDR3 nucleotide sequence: TGTGCCAGCAGCTGGGGACCGCAGGGTGATCAGCCCCAGCATTTT. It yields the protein CASSWGPQGDQPQHF.

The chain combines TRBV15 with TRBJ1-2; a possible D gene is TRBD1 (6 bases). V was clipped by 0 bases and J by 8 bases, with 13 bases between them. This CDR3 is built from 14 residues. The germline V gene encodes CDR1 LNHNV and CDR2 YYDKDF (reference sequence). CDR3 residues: CATSREYAGVGYTF. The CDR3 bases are TGTGCCACCAGCAGAGAATATGCAGGGGTAGGCTACACCTTC.

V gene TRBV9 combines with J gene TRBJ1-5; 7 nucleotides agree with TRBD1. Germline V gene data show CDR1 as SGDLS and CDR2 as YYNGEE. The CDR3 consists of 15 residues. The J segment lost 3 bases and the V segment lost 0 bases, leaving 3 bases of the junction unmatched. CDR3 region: CASSVEGQPNQPQHF. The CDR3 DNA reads TGTGCCAGCAGCGTAGAGGGACAGCCCAATCAGCCCCAGCATTTT.

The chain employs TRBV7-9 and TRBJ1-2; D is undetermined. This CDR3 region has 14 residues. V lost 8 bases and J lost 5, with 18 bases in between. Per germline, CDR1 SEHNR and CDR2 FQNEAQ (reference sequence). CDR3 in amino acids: CASRWGAGEYGYTF. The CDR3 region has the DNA TGTGCCAGCCGCTGGGGAGCTGGGGAATATGGCTACACCTTC. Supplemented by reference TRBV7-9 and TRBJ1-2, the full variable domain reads DTGVSQNPRHKITKRGQNVTFRCDPISEHNRLYWYRQTLGQGPEFLTYFQNEAQLEKSRLLSDRFSAERPKGSFSTLEIQRTEQGDSAMYLCASRWGAGEYGYTFGSGTRLTVV.

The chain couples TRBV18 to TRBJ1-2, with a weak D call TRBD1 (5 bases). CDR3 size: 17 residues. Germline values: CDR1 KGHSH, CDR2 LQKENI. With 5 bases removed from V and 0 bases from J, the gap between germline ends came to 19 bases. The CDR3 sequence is CASSESVSRDANYGYTF. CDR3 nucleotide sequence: TGTGCCAGCTCAGAGTCGGTTAGCAGGGACGCTAACTATGGCTACACCTTC.

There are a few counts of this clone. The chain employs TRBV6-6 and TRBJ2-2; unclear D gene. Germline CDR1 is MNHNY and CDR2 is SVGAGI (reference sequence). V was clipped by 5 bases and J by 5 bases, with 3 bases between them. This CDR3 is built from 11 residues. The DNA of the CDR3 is TGTGCCAGCAGTCCAACCGGGGAGCTGTTTTTT. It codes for CASSPTGELFF.

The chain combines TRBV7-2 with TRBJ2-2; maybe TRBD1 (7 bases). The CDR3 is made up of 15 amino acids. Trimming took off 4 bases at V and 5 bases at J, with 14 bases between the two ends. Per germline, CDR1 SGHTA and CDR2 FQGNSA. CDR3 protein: CASSSPGGRTGELFF. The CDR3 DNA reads TGTGCCAGCAGCTCCCCAGGGGGGCGGACCGGGGAGCTGTTTTTT.